Sequencing of this T cell receptor beta chain was carried out in a study of T cell responses to AZD1222 COVID-19 vaccine (TCRdb year 2021). Notes on the research overall: AZD1222 recipients given second doses at about 4 weeks or at about 12 weeks were pooled, since spike-specific TCR depth and breadth were not found to differ between the two schedules. TCR sequencing covered some 240 trial participants: nearly 210 given two doses of AZD1222 and 26 given two doses of MenACWY control vaccine. Trial participants were enrolled by age into 18-55, 56-69 and 70-plus year subgroups, with approximately 160, 26 and 62 TCR-sequenced participants respectively.

The CDR3 regions of human TCRbeta chains were analyzed by immunosequencing. The original pipeline was this. Repertoire TCRs were checked for matches against a reference library of SARS-CoV-2-specific TCRs that had been generated using the MIRA antigen-specificity platform. Breadth was defined as the fraction of unique TCRs that were SARS-CoV-2-associated. Depth was defined as the fraction of total T cells that were SARS-CoV-2-associated. Using the MIRA data, each spike-specific TCR was mapped to the spike region that the TCR reacts to and placed in a CD4 or CD8 class. Log10-transformed breadth and depth values were compared by one-way ANOVA with Sidak's multiple comparisons tests. Entries here come from immuneACCESS through TCRdb and include only in-frame sequences with V and J called. Some clones fail to appear in such tables; in the studies checked, an unresolved V gene covers under half of the shortfall, and the cause of the remainder is unknown. V and J calls and clone size are given by that table; D and trimming were obtained from the DNA. The sample table records about 110,000 clones; around 81% of these occur just once. The ten most abundant clones make up 3.5% to 5% of the sample.

This clone turned up a few times. Its antigen remains undetermined. Base qualities are not at hand, and no much larger clone is one base apart. Findings and caveats that apply to the study as a whole: The vaccine-associated CD4 TCRs covered the entire spike protein, and the dominant responses fell in regions 160-218 and 743-854. Participants were mostly white British and included more females than males, and it was suggested by the authors that clonal diversity may have been underestimated. In the small 56-69-year group, the increase in depth fell short of significance, most likely because of low power. Reportedly, close to half of the unique spike-specific TCRs recognized epitopes lying outside the regions that are mutated in the B.1.351 and B.1.1.7 variants. After two AZD1222 doses, both the breadth and the depth of spike-specific TCRs were significantly higher than at day 0 and than in MenACWY recipients. No day 14 peak-response samples were available, so repertoires were characterized only after the peak T cell response. Conclusions about previously exposed vaccinees are limited because only 6 or 7 AZD1222 recipients were SARS-CoV-2 seropositive at baseline.

What this sample's time point label stands for: baseline before first vaccination. Samples from vaccinated people were obtained from the UK trials COV001 and COV002, which included a single-blind randomized controlled phase 2/3 trial of AZD1222 (ChAdOx1 nCoV-19) in healthy adults. For TCRbeta chain sequencing, PBMC samples were collected from trial participants at day 0 and at day 28 after the second dose. Reading from cysteine to phenylalanine, the CDR3 counts 15 amino acids. Solely the CDR3 DNA is kept, with 45 bases framed from the first base. From a lookup of the germline V gene (reference sequence), CDR1 and CDR2 are SEHNR and FQNEAQ. The germline V and J ends show losses of 3 bases and 8 bases respectively, and no gene match explains 8 bases of the junction.

This clonotype originated in an adult in good health. The rearranged chain carries TRBV7-9 and TRBJ1-2; 11 bases in the junction line up with TRBD1. The sample was peripheral blood, taken on day 0 of AZD1222 vaccination. The bases are TGTGCCAGCAGCTTGGACAGGGGGCTTCAAAGCGGCTACACCTTC. Protein translation: CASSLDRGLQSGYTF.